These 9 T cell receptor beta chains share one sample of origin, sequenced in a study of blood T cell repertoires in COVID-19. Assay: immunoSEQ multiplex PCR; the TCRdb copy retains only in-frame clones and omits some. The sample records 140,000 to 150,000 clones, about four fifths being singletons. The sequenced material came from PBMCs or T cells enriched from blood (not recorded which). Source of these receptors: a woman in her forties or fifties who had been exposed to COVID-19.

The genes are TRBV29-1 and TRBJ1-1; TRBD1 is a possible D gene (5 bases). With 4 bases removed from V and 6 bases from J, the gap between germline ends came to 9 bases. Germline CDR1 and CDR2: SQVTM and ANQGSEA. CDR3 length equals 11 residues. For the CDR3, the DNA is TGCAGCGTTGGGGTGGGGCCTGAAGCTTTCTTT. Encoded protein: CSVGVGPEAFF. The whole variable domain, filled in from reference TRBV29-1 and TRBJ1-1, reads SAVISQKPSRDICQRGTSLTIQCQVDSQVTMMFWYRQQPGQSLTLIATANQGSEATYESGFVIDKFPISRPNLTFSTLTVSNMSPEDSSIYLCSVGVGPEAFFGQGTRLTVV.

CDR3 nucleotide sequence: TGTGCCAGCGAAAGGGGTATGAACACTGAAGCTTTCTTT. Protein product: CASERGMNTEAFF. This chain uses TRBV6-5 with TRBJ1-1; possible D gene TRBD1, 5 bases. With 8 bases removed from V and 0 bases from J, the gap between germline ends came to 10 bases. The CDR3 length is 13 residues. The germline CDR1 and CDR2 sequences are MNHEY and SVGAGI.

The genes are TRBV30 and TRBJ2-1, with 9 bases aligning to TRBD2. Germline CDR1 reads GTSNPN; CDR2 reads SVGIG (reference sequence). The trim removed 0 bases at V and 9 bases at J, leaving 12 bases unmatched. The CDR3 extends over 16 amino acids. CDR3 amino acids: CAWSVGDSSGRTEQFF. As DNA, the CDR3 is TGTGCCTGGAGTGTAGGGGACAGTAGCGGGAGAACTGAGCAGTTCTTC.

CDR3 region: CATSRAQYRALSSPLHF. The CDR3 nucleotides are TGTGCCACCAGCAGAGCTCAGTACAGGGCCCTAAGTTCACCCCTCCACTTT. The chain recombines TRBV15 with TRBJ1-6; D might be TRBD1 (6 bases). V shed 1 base and J shed 9 bases, with 19 bases lying between them. Germline values: CDR1 LNHNV, CDR2 YYDKDF (reference sequence). This CDR3 is 17 amino acids long.

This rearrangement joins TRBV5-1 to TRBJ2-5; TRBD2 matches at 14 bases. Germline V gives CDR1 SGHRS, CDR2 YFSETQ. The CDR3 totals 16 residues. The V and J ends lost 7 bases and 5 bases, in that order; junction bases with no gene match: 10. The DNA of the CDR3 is TGCGCCAGCCGACCCGGGACTAGCGGGAGCGGTGAGACCCAGTACTTC. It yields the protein CASRPGTSGSGETQYF.

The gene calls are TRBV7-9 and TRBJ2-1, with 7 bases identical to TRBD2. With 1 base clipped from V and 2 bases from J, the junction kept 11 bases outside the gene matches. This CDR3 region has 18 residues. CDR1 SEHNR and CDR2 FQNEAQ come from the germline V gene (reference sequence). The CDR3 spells CASSLGPPGGVAYNEQFF. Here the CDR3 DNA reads TGTGCCAGCAGCTTAGGACCCCCGGGGGGTGTAGCCTACAATGAGCAGTTCTTC.

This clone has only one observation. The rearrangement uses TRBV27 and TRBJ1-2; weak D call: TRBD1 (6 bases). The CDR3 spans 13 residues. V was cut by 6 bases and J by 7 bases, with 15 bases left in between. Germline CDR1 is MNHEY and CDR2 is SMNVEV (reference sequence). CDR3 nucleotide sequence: TGTGCCAGCAGGACAACAGGGTCCGCTGGCTACACCTTC. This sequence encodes CASRTTGSAGYTF.

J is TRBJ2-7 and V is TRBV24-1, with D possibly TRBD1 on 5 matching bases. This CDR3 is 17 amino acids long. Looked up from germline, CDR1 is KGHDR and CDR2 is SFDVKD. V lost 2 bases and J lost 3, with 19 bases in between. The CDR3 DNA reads TGTGCCACCAGTGATTGTACCCCATCGCAGGGTCACTACGAGCAGTACTTC. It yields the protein CATSDCTPSQGHYEQYF.

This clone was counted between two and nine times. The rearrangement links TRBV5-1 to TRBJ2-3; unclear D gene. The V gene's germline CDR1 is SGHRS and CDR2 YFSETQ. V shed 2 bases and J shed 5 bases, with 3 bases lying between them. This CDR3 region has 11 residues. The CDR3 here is CASSFGDTQYF. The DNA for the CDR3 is TGCGCCAGCAGCTTCGGAGATACGCAGTATTTT. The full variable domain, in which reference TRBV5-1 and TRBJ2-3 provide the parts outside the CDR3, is KAGVTQTPRYLIKTRGQQVTLSCSPISGHRSVSWYQQTPGQGLQFLFEYFSETQRNKGNFPGRFSGRQFSNSRSEMNVSTLELGDSALYLCASSFGDTQYFGPGTRLTVL.